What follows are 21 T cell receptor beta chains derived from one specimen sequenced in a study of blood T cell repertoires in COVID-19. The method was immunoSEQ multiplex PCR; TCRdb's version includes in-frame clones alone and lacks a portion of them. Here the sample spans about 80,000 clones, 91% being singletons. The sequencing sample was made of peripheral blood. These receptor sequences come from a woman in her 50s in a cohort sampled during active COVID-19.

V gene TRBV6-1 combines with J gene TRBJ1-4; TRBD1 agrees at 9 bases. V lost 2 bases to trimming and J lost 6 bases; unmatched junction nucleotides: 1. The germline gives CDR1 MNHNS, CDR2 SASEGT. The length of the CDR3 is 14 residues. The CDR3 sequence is CASSETGGYEKLFF. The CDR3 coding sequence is TGTGCCAGCAGTGAAACAGGGGGCTATGAAAAACTGTTTTTT.

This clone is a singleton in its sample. CDR3: CASSNTSYAIYGTGGDNQETQYF. DNA for the CDR3: TGTGCCAGCAGCAACACGAGTTACGCCATTTACGGGACAGGGGGCGATAACCAAGAGACCCAGTACTTC. V usage is TRBV21-1 and J usage is TRBJ2-5; the table's TRBD1 call for D was not verified on the DNA. TRBV21-1 is an annotated pseudogene. The CDR3 runs 23 residues.

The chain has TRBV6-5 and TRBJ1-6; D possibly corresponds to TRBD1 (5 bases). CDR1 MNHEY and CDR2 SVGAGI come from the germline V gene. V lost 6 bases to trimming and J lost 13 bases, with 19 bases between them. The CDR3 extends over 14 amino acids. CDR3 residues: CASSYGAPSSPLHF. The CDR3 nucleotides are TGTGCCAGCAGCTACGGGGCCCCTAGTTCGCCCCTCCACTTT.

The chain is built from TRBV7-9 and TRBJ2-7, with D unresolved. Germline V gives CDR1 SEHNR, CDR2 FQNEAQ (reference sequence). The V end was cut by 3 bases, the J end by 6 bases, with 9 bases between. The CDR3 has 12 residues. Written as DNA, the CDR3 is TGTGCCAGCAGCTTCCCCCCCGGCGAGCAGTACTTC. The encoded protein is CASSFPPGEQYF.

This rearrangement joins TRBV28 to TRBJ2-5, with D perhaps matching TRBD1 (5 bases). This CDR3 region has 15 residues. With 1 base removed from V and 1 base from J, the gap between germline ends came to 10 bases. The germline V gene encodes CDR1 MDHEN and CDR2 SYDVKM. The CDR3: CASSLFQGPQETQYF. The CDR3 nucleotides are TGTGCCAGCAGTTTATTTCAGGGTCCCCAAGAGACCCAGTACTTC. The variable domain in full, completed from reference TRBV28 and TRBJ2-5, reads DVKVTQSSRYLVKRTGEKVFLECVQDMDHENMFWYRQDPGLGLRLIYFSYDVKMKEKGDIPEGYSVSREKKERFSLILESASTNQTSMYLCASSLFQGPQETQYFGPGTRLLVL.

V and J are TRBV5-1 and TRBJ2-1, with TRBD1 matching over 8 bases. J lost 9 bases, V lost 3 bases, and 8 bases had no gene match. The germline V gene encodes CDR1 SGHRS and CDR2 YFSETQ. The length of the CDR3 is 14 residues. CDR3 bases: TGCGCCAGCAGCTCCGGGACAGGTGACATTGAGCAGTTCTTC. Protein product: CASSSGTGDIEQFF.

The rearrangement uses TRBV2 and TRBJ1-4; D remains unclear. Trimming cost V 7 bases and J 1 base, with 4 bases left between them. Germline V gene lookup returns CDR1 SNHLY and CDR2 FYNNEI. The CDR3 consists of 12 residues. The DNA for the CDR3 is TGTGCCAGCACCAGAACTAATGAAAAACTGTTTTTT. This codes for CASTRTNEKLFF.

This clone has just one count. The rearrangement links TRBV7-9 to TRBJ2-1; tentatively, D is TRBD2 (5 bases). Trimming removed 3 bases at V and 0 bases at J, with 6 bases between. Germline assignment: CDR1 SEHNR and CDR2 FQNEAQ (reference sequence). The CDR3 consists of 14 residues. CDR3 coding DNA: TGTGCCAGCAGCTTGAGGGCCTCCTACAATGAGCAGTTCTTC. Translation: CASSLRASYNEQFF.

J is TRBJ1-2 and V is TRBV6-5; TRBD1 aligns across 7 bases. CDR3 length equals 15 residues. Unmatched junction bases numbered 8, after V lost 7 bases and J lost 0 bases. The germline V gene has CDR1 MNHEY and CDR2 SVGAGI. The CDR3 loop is CASIKGAVTNYGYTF. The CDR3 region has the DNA TGTGCCAGCATCAAGGGGGCAGTTACTAACTATGGCTACACCTTC.

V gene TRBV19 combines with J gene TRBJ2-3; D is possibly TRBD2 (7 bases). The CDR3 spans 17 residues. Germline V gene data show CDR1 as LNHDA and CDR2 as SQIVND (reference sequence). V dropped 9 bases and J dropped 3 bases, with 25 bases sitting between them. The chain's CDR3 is CASNGGGSPTRTDTQYF. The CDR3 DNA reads TGTGCCAGCAACGGGGGCGGGAGTCCGACCAGGACAGATACGCAGTATTTT.

The CDR3 DNA follows: TGTGCCAGCAGCTACCCCGAGGACAGGGAGCACAATGAGCAGTTCTTC. Translation gives CASSYPEDREHNEQFF. The chain uses TRBV21-1 and TRBJ2-1; the table's TRBD1 call for D was not verified on the DNA. TRBV21-1 is assigned pseudogene status. The CDR3 extends over 16 amino acids.

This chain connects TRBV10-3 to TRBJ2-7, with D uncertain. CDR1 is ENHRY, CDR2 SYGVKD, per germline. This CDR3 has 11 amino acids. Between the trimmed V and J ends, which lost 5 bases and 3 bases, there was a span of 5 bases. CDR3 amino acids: CAISKSYEQYF. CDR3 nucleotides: TGTGCCATCAGTAAGAGCTACGAGCAGTACTTC.

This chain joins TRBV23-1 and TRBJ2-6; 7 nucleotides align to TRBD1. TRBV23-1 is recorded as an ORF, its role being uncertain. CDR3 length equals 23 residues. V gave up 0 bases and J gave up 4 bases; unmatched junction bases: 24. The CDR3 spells CASSQSPGQYLNQVRFGANVLTF. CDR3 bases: TGCGCCAGCAGTCAATCGCCGGGACAGTACCTAAACCAGGTTAGGTTCGGGGCCAACGTCCTGACTTTC.

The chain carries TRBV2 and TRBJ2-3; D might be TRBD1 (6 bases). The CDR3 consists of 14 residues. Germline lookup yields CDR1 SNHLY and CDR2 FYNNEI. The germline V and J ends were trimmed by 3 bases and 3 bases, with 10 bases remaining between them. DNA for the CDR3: TGTGCCAGCAGTGAGGAAAGGGGGACAGATACGCAGTATTTT. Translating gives CASSEERGTDTQYF.

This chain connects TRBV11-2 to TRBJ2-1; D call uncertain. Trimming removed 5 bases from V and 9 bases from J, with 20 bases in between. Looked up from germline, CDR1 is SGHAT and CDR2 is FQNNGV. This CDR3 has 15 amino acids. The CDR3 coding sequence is TGTGCCAGCAGCCTTAGTGCTGTGTTAGGAGCTGAGCAGTTCTTC. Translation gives CASSLSAVLGAEQFF. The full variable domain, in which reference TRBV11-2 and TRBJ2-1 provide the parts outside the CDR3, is EAGVAQSPRYKIIEKRQSVAFWCNPISGHATLYWYQQILGQGPKLLIQFQNNGVVDDSQLPKDRFSAERLKGVDSTLKIQPAKLEDSAVYLCASSLSAVLGAEQFFGPGTRLTVL.

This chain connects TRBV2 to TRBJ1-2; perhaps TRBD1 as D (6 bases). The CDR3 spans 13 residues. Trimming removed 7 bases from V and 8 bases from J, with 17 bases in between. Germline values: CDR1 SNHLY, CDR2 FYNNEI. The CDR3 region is CASTNSGAGGYTF. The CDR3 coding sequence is TGTGCCAGCACCAACTCAGGGGCGGGCGGCTACACCTTC.

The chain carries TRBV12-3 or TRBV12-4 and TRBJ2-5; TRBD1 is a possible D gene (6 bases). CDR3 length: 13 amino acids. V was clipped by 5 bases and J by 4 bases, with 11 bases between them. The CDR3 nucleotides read TGTGCCAGCAGTCTCAGGGGAGTAGAGACCCAGTACTTC. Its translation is CASSLRGVETQYF.

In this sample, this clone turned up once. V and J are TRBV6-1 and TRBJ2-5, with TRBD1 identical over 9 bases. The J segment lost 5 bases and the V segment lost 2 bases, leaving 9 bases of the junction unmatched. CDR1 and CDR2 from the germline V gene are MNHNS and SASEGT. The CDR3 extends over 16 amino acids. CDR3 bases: TGTGCCAGCAGTGAACTACCGGGACAGGGTGGGGAGACCCAGTACTTC. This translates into CASSELPGQGGETQYF.

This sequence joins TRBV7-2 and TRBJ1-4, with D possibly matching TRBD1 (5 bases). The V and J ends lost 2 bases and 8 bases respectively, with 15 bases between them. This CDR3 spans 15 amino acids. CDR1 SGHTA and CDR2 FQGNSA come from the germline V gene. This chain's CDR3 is CASSLFFMGGEKLFF. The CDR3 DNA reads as TGTGCCAGCAGCTTATTTTTTATGGGGGGGGAAAAACTGTTTTTT.

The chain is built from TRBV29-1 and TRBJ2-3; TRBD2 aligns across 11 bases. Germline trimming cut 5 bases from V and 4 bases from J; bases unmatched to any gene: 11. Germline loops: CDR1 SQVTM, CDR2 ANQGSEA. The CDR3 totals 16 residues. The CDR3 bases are TGCAGCGTTAACGGGCTAGCGGGAGGTCAGTCAGATACGCAGTATTTT. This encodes CSVNGLAGGQSDTQYF.

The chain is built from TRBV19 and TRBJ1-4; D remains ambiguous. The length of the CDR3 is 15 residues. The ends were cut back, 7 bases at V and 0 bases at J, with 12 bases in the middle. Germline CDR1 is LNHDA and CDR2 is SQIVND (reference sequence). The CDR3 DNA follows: TGTGCCAGTAATCGACTAATTACAACTAATGAAAAACTGTTTTTT. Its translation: CASNRLITTNEKLFF.